The 18 T cell receptor beta chains below were found in one sample sequenced in a study of CXCR3-negative and CXCR3-positive naive CD8 T cells. Notes on the study in general: Relative to CXCR3-negative naive cells, CXCR3-positive naive cells had more hydrophobic TRB CDR3s.

The libraries of TRB cDNA were constructed through 5' RACE using UMI labels. TCRdb re-called the 5' RACE reads, yielding one record per CDR3 amino acid sequence without DNA. The table for this sample gives under 75,000 distinct CDR3 sequences. The antigens these receptors bind are not known. The sequencing sample was made of naive CXCR3+ CD8+ T cells from blood. Subset given: CD45RO-CCR7+CD27+CD95- naive CD8+ T cells expressing CXCR3 (TNR3+). All receptors derive from a human donor in good health. Some clones in this sample may be carry-over from other donors' samples.

The rearrangement joins TRBV29-1 to TRBJ2-3; as DNA is missing, the TRBD1 call by TCRdb cannot be tested. This CDR3 spans 13 amino acids. Germline V CDR1 and CDR2: SQVTM, ANQGSEA. The CDR3 loop reads CSGQGGRTDTQYF.

The rearrangement uses TRBV23-1 and TRBJ2-1. TRBV23-1 is given ORF status, its function remaining uncertain. This CDR3 is built from 13 residues. CDR3 loop: CASGTASYNEQFF.

The chain uses TRBV27 and TRBJ2-5; TCRdb calls TRBD1, which cannot be checked without DNA. This CDR3 has 15 amino acids. From germline, CDR1 is MNHEY and CDR2 SMNVEV (reference sequence). The chain's CDR3 is CATSLLVAGEETQYF.

The chain uses TRBV30 and TRBJ1-1; TCRdb indicates TRBD1, and absent DNA this call remains unverified. This CDR3 contains 14 residues. CDR1 and CDR2 from the germline V gene are GTSNPN and SVGIG (reference sequence). CDR3 residues: CAWSYGRGNTEAFF.

V and J are TRBV20-1 and TRBJ2-1; absent DNA, TCRdb's TRBD1 call cannot be checked. The CDR3 consists of 15 residues. Germline assignment: CDR1 DFQATT and CDR2 SNEGSKA (reference sequence). CDR3 region: CSAPDRGSSYNEQFF.

V gene TRBV29-1 combines with J gene TRBJ1-1; TCRdb lists TRBD1, though no DNA is available to test this call. Germline CDR1 and CDR2: SQVTM and ANQGSEA. The CDR3 consists of 15 residues. CDR3: CSVESAGRGNTEAFF.

The rearrangement links TRBV13 to TRBJ2-7; the D gene TCRdb calls, TRBD1, cannot be checked with no DNA. CDR3 length equals 15 residues. The germline V gene encodes CDR1 PRHDT and CDR2 FYEKMQ (reference sequence). CDR3 sequence reads: CASSLGGRPNYEQYF.

This chain connects TRBV10-3 to TRBJ2-3; there is no DNA to check the TCRdb D call of TRBD2. The CDR3 is made up of 14 amino acids. Germline CDR1 is ENHRY and CDR2 is SYGVKD. CDR3 in amino acids: CAISEFRESDTQYF.

The chain has TRBV29-1 and TRBJ2-7; the D call from TCRdb, TRBD2, cannot be confirmed without DNA. The CDR3 is 13 amino acids. The germline V gene encodes CDR1 SQVTM and CDR2 ANQGSEA. CDR3 residues: CSVAGGQAYEQYF.

The chain joins TRBV9 to TRBJ2-5; the D call from TCRdb, TRBD1, cannot be confirmed without DNA. CDR3 size: 17 residues. Germline V gene sequence: CDR1 SGDLS, CDR2 YYNGEE. CDR3 loop: CASSGDPGRMEEETQYF.

This chain connects TRBV7-2 to TRBJ2-7; TCRdb gives TRBD2 as the D gene, but with no DNA this cannot be confirmed. Germline V CDR1 and CDR2: SGHTA, FQGNSA. The CDR3 is 13 residues long. The CDR3 is CASSSSSGYEQYF.

CDR3 region: CASSYSKDSGTEAFF. The J gene is TRBJ1-1, the V gene TRBV6-2 or TRBV6-3; TCRdb's D call, TRBD1, is unchecked because there is no DNA. Germline V gene lookup returns CDR1 MNHEY and CDR2 SVGEGT. The CDR3 runs 15 residues.

The chain has TRBV29-1 and TRBJ1-2. In germline, CDR1 is SQVTM, CDR2 ANQGSEA. This CDR3 contains 13 residues. This chain's CDR3 is CSVEDSANYGYTF.

J is TRBJ2-7 and V is TRBV4-3. CDR1 is LGHNA, CDR2 YSLEER, per germline. The CDR3 spans 12 residues. The CDR3 protein is CASSQDGDEQYF.

The chain recombines TRBV7-6 with TRBJ2-1; TCRdb indicates TRBD2, and absent DNA this call remains unverified. Per the germline V gene, CDR1 is SGHVS and CDR2 is FNYEAQ. The CDR3 sequence is 16 residues long. CDR3 residues: CASSLKGPGSYNEQFF.

This chain connects TRBV20-1 to TRBJ1-5. The CDR3 is 17 residues long. Germline CDR1 DFQATT, CDR2 SNEGSKA (reference sequence). CDR3 amino acids: CSARPGRLGYSNQPQHF.

The chain is built from TRBV7-2 and TRBJ1-2. CDR3 length equals 14 residues. Looked up from germline, CDR1 is SGHTA and CDR2 is FQGNSA. The CDR3: CASSLDNEMYGYTF.

The chain is built from TRBV12-3 or TRBV12-4 and TRBJ2-1; absent DNA, TCRdb's TRBD1 call cannot be checked. The CDR3 runs 14 residues. The CDR3 loop reads CASSLGADYNEQFF.